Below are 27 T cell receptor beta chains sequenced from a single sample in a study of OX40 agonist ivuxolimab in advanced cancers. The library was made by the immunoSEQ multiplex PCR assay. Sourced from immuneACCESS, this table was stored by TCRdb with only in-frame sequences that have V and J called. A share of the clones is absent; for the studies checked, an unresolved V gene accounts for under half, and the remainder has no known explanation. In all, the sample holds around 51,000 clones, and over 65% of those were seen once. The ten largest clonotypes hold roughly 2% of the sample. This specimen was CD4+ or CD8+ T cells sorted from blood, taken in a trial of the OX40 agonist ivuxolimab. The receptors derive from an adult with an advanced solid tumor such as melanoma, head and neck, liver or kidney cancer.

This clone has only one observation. The CDR3 reads CASSFNGPEAFF. CDR3 DNA sequence: TGTGCCAGCAGTTTTAATGGACCTGAAGCTTTCTTT. The V call is TRBV28, the J call TRBJ1-1; D is ambiguous. This CDR3 comprises 12 residues. Germline assignment: CDR1 MDHEN and CDR2 SYDVKM. The V end lost 3 bases, the J end lost 6 bases, and 8 bases lay between the germline ends.

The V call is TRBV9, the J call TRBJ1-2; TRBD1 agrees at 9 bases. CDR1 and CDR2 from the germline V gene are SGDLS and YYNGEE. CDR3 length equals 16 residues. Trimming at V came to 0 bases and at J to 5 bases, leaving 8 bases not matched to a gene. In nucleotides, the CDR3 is TGTGCCAGCAGCGTAGCGGGACAGGGAGGCCCATATGGCTACACCTTC. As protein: CASSVAGQGGPYGYTF.

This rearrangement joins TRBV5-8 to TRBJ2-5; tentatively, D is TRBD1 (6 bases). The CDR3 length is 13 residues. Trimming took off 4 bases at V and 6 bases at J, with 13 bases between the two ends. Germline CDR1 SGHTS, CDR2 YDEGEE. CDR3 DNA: TGTGCCAGCAGCCCAACAGGGTTTCAGACCCAGTACTTC. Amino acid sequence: CASSPTGFQTQYF.

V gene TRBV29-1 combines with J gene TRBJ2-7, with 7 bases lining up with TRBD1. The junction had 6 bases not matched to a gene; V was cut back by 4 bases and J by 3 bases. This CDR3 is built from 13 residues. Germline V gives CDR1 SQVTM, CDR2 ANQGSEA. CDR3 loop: CSVGRTGNYEQYF. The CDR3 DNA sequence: TGCAGCGTTGGGAGGACAGGCAACTACGAGCAGTACTTC.

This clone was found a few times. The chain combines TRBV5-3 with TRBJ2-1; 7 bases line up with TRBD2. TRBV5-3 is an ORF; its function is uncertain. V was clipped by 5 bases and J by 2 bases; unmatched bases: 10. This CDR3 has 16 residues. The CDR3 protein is CARRISLAPAYNEQFF. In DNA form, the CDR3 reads TGTGCCAGAAGGATTTCACTAGCGCCCGCCTACAATGAGCAGTTCTTC.

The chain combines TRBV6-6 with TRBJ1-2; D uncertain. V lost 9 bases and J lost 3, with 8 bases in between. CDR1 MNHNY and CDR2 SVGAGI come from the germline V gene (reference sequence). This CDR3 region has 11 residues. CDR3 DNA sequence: TGTGCCAGTGGGAGCGACTATGGCTACACCTTC. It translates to CASGSDYGYTF.

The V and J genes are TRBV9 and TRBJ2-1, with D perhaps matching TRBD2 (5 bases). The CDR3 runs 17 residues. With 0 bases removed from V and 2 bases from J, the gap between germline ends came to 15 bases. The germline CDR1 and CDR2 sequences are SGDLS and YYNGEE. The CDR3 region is CASSVGILARTYNEQFF. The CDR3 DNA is TGTGCCAGCAGCGTAGGGATCCTAGCAAGAACCTACAATGAGCAGTTCTTC. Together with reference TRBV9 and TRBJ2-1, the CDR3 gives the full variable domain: DSGVTQTPKHLITATGQRVTLRCSPRSGDLSVYWYQQSLDQGLQFLIQYYNGEERAKGNILERFSAQQFPDLHSELNLSSLELGDSALYFCASSVGILARTYNEQFFGPGTRLTVL.

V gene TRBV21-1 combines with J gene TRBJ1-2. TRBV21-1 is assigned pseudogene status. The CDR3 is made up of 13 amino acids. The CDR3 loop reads CASSKSGGPGYTF. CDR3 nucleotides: TGTGCCAGCAGCAAGAGCGGGGGGCCAGGCTACACCTTC.

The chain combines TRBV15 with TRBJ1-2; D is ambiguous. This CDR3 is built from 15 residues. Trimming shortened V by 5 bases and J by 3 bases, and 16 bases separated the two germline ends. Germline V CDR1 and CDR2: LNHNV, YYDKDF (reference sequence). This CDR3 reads CATSGPFGRDYGYTF. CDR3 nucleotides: TGTGCCACCAGCGGACCTTTTGGGCGAGACTATGGCTACACCTTC.

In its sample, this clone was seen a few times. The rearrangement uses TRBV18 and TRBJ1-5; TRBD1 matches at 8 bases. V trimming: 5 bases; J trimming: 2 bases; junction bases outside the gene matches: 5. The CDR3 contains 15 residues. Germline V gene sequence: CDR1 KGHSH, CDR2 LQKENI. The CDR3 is CASSAPGQGNQPQHF. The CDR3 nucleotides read TGTGCCAGCTCAGCGCCGGGACAGGGCAATCAGCCCCAGCATTTT. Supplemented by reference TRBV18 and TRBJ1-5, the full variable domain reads NAGVMQNPRHLVRRRGQEARLRCSPMKGHSHVYWYRQLPEEGLKFMVYLQKENIIDESGMPKERFSAEFPKEGPSILRIQQVVRGDSAAYFCASSAPGQGNQPQHFGDGTRLSIL.

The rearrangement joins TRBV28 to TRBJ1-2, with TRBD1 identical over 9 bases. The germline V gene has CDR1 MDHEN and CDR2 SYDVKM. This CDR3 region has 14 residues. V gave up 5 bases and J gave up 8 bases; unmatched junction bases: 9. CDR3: CASSRLQGAGGYTF. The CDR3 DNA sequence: TGTGCCAGCAGTCGGTTACAGGGGGCGGGAGGCTACACCTTC.

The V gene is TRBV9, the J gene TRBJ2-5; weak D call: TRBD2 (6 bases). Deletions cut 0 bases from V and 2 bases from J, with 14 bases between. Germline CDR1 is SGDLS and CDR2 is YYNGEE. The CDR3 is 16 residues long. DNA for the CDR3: TGTGCCAGCAGCGTAGGAGGCGGGGTAGGGCAAGAGACCCAGTACTTC. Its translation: CASSVGGGVGQETQYF. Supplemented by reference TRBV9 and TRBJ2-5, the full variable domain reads DSGVTQTPKHLITATGQRVTLRCSPRSGDLSVYWYQQSLDQGLQFLIQYYNGEERAKGNILERFSAQQFPDLHSELNLSSLELGDSALYFCASSVGGGVGQETQYFGPGTRLLVL.

Here the CDR3 DNA reads TGTGCCAGCAGCAAAGCTAAACGGACAGGAGTCAACTCCTACGAGCAGTACTTC. It codes for CASSKAKRTGVNSYEQYF. V and J are TRBV21-1 and TRBJ2-7; the table's D call, TRBD1, has no DNA check behind it. TRBV21-1 is a known pseudogene. This CDR3 region has 18 residues.

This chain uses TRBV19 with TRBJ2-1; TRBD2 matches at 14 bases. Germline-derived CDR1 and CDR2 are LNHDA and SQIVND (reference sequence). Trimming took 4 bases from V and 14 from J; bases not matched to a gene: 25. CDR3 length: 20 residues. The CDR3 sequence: CASSTHFGGGGLAGVEYEFF. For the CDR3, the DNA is TGTGCCAGTAGTACCCACTTCGGAGGGGGGGGACTAGCGGGAGTCGAGTACGAGTTCTTC. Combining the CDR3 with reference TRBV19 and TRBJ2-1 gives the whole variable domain DGGITQSPKYLFRKEGQNVTLSCEQNLNHDAMYWYRQDPGQGLRLIYYSQIVNDFQKGDIAEGYSVSREKKESFPLTVTSAQKNPTAFYLCASSTHFGGGGLAGVEYEFFGPGTRLTVL.

CDR3 amino acids: CASSPEGRSYEQYF. CDR3 DNA sequence: TGTGCCAGCAGCCCCGAGGGGCGATCCTACGAGCAGTACTTC. This chain links TRBV5-6 with TRBJ2-7, with D perhaps TRBD1 or TRBD2 (5 bases each). The V gene's germline CDR1 is SGHDT and CDR2 YYEEEE. V gave up 4 bases and J gave up 1 base, with 12 bases separating them. The CDR3 has 14 residues.

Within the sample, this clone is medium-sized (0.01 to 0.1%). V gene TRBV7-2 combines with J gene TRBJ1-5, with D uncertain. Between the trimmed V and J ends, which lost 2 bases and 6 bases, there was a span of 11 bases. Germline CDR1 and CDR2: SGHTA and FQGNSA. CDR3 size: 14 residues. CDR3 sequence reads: CASSLHPVVQPQHF. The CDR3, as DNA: TGTGCCAGCAGCTTACATCCGGTGGTTCAGCCCCAGCATTTT.

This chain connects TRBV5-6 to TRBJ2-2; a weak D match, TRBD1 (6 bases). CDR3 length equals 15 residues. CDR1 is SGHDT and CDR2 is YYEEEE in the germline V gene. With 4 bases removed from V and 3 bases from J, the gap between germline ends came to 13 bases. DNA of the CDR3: TGTGCCAGCAGCCCCGGACAGACGTACACCGGGGAGCTGTTTTTT. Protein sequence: CASSPGQTYTGELFF.

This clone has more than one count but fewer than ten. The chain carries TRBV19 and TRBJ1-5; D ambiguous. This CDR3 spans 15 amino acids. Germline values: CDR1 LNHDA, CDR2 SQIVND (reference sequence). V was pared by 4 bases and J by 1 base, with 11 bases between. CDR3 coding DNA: TGTGCCAGTAGTAAGATAGGACGCAGCAATCAGCCCCAGCATTTT. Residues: CASSKIGRSNQPQHF.

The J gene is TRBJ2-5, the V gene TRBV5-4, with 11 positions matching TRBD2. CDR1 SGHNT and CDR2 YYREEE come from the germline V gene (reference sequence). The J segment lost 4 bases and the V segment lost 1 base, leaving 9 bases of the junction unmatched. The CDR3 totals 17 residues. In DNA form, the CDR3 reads TGTGCCAGCAGCTTGACTAGCGGGAGTAAGGGTAGAGAGACCCAGTACTTC. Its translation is CASSLTSGSKGRETQYF.

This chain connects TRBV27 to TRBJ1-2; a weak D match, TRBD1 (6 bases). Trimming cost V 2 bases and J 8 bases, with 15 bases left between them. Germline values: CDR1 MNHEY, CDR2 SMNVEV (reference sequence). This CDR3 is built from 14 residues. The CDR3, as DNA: TGTGCCAGCAGTTTAAATGGCAGGGGATACGGCTACACCTTC. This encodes CASSLNGRGYGYTF.

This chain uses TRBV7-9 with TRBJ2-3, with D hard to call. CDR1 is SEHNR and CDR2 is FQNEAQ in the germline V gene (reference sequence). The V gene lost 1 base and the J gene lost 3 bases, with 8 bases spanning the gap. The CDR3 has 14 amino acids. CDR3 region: CASSLGGMTDTQYF. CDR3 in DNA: TGTGCCAGCAGCTTAGGCGGTATGACAGATACGCAGTATTTT. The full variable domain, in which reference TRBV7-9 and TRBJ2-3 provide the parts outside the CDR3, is DTGVSQNPRHKITKRGQNVTFRCDPISEHNRLYWYRQTLGQGPEFLTYFQNEAQLEKSRLLSDRFSAERPKGSFSTLEIQRTEQGDSAMYLCASSLGGMTDTQYFGPGTRLTVL.

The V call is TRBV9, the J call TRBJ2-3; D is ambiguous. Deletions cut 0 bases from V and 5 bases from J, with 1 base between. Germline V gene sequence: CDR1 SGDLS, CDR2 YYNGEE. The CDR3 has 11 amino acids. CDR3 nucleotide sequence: TGTGCCAGCAGCGTAGAAGATACGCAGTATTTT. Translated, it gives CASSVEDTQYF.

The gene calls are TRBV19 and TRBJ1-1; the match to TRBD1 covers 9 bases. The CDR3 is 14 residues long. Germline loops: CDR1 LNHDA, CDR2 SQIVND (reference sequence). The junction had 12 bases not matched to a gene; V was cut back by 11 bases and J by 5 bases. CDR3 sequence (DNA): TGTGCCGTAAGCCGGGACAGGGATACTACTGAAGCTTTCTTT. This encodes CAVSRDRDTTEAFF.

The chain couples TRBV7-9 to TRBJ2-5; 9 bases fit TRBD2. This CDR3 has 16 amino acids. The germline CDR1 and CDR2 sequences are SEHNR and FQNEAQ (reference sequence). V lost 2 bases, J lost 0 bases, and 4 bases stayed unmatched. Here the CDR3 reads CASSLSAGGYQETQYF. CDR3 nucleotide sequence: TGTGCCAGCAGCTTAAGTGCGGGAGGGTACCAAGAGACCCAGTACTTC.

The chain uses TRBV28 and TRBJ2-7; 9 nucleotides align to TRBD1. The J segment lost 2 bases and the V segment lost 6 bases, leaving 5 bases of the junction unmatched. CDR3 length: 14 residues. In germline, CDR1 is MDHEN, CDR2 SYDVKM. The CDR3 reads CASRATGGPYEQYF. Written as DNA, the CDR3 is TGTGCCAGCAGGGCTACAGGGGGCCCCTACGAGCAGTACTTC.

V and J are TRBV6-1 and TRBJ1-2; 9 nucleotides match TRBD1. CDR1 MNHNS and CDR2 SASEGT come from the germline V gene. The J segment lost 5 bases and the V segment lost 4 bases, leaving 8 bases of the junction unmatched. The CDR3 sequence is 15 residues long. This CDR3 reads CASSGRRTGEYGYTF. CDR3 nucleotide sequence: TGTGCCAGCAGTGGAAGACGGACAGGGGAGTATGGCTACACCTTC.

Here the CDR3 reads CASSPRGPQDIQYF. DNA for the CDR3: TGTGCCAGCAGCCCCAGGGGGCCCCAGGACATTCAGTACTTC. The chain joins TRBV6-5 to TRBJ2-4; 8 bases line up with TRBD1. The V and J ends lost 6 bases and 8 bases, in that order; junction bases with no gene match: 9. The germline gives CDR1 MNHEY, CDR2 SVGAGI. The length of the CDR3 is 14 residues.